These T cell receptor beta chains were read from a single sample in a study of identical twins. TCRdb recomputed calls from the 5' RACE reads with MiXCR, one row per CDR3 protein. The sample yields under 300,000 distinct CDR3 sequences, about 8.5% seen once. These data also formed part of another study, on yellow fever vaccine responses in identical twins.

The material sequenced was CD8+ T cells sorted from blood. Source of these receptors: a woman aged 18-30 years in good health. Both conserved end residues are part of each CDR3. The D gene is left open where the match is weak.

J: TRBJ1-4
V: TRBV12-3/TRBV12-4
D: -
CDR3: CASSHLGGATNEKLFF

J: TRBJ2-7
V: TRBV28
D: TRBD2
CDR3: CASSPFGPRGGDYEQYF

J: TRBJ2-1
V: TRBV7-9
D: TRBD1
CDR3: CASSSGQGNNNEQFF

J: TRBJ2-2
V: TRBV6-4
D: -
CDR3: CASSDRGDTGELFF

J: TRBJ2-3
V: TRBV28
D: -
CDR3: CASSRPGTDTQYF

J: TRBJ2-1
V: TRBV29-1
D: -
CDR3: CSVAKGGPNNEQFF

J: TRBJ2-7
V: TRBV12-3/TRBV12-4
D: -
CDR3: CASSLMGDIYEQYF

J: TRBJ2-2
V: TRBV20-1
D: TRBD2
CDR3: CSARGLAGRNTGELFF

J: TRBJ2-2
V: TRBV7-9
D: -
CDR3: CASSLVGFREDTGELFF

J: TRBJ2-5
V: TRBV20-1
D: -
CDR3: CSARVSGDETQYF

J: TRBJ2-5
V: TRBV28
D: -
CDR3: CASRKRDPEGTQYF

J: TRBJ2-1
V: TRBV7-3
D: -
CDR3: CASSLNGYDEQFF

J: TRBJ2-1
V: TRBV3-2
D: -
CDR3: CASSQERDLYNEQFF

J: TRBJ2-1
V: TRBV4-2
D: -
CDR3: CASSQEVEGYEQFF

J: TRBJ2-7
V: TRBV5-1
D: -
CDR3: CASSLAGYDYEQYF

J: TRBJ2-1
V: TRBV6-1
D: -
CDR3: CASNSQGLYNEQFF

J: TRBJ1-2
V: TRBV4-3
D: -
CDR3: CASSQDWAIRGDYGYTF

J: TRBJ1-5
V: TRBV29-1
D: TRBD1
CDR3: CSVMTGMDQPQHF

J: TRBJ2-4
V: TRBV9
D: -
CDR3: CASSGLEIDAAATLAKNIQYF

J: TRBJ2-5
V: TRBV20-1
D: TRBD1
CDR3: CSASPGTGGRLETQYF

J: TRBJ2-1
V: TRBV7-2
D: -
CDR3: CASSKWDGGNEQFF

J: TRBJ1-1
V: TRBV27
D: -
CDR3: CASSLQNKNTEAFF

J: TRBJ2-2
V: TRBV7-3
D: -
CDR3: CASSFWGANTGELFF

J: TRBJ2-7
V: TRBV29-1
D: TRBD1
CDR3: CSVDTGVLYF

J: TRBJ2-3
V: TRBV6-4
D: TRBD2
CDR3: CASSDSTSGGADTQYF

J: TRBJ2-6
V: TRBV15
D: -
CDR3: CATSGLPAGANVLTF

J: TRBJ2-7
V: TRBV7-9
D: TRBD2
CDR3: CASSPAGGNEQYF

J: TRBJ2-6
V: TRBV12-3/TRBV12-4
D: -
CDR3: CASSLSSQGLDSGANVLTF

J: TRBJ2-7
V: TRBV18
D: -
CDR3: CASSPRVLGSYEQYF

J: TRBJ2-3
V: TRBV7-6
D: -
CDR3: CASSLVSRAPGISTDTQYF

J: TRBJ2-7
V: TRBV10-1
D: TRBD2
CDR3: CASSDAGVSYEQYF

J: TRBJ2-1
V: TRBV2
D: -
CDR3: CASSEAWGEPAFDEQFF

J: TRBJ2-6
V: TRBV6-2/TRBV6-3
D: TRBD1
CDR3: CASREGQWDSISGANVLTF

J: TRBJ2-7
V: TRBV11-2
D: -
CDR3: CASSLRGLSGEQYF

J: TRBJ2-3
V: TRBV4-1
D: -
CDR3: CASSPPLETDTQYF

J: TRBJ2-2
V: TRBV27
D: -
CDR3: CASSETFTGELFF

J: TRBJ2-1
V: TRBV24-1
D: TRBD1
CDR3: CATSDNHFDRGSYNEQFF

J: TRBJ1-1
V: TRBV4-1
D: TRBD1
CDR3: CASSQGQITEAFF

J: TRBJ2-2
V: TRBV7-9
D: -
CDR3: CASSARTLPSDTGELFF

J: TRBJ1-2
V: TRBV9
D: -
CDR3: CASRTGYYGYTF

J: TRBJ2-1
V: TRBV20-1
D: TRBD2
CDR3: CSARAGGGEQFF

J: TRBJ1-1
V: TRBV28
D: TRBD1
CDR3: CASSQTGGGKNTEAFF

J: TRBJ2-7
V: TRBV30
D: -
CDR3: CAWSDSAVVAPYEQYF

J: TRBJ1-1
V: TRBV9
D: -
CDR3: CASSVFKIQMNTEAFF

J: TRBJ2-7
V: TRBV9
D: -
CDR3: CASSTYRDSYEQYF

J: TRBJ2-1
V: TRBV12-3/TRBV12-4
D: -
CDR3: CASSLLWEGLNEQFF

J: TRBJ2-7
V: TRBV7-2
D: TRBD2
CDR3: CASSLGPAGPYEQYF

J: TRBJ2-7
V: TRBV4-3
D: -
CDR3: CASSQDMGAIYEQYF

J: TRBJ2-7
V: TRBV20-1
D: -
CDR3: CSARAWGLYEQYF